One and the same sample provided the 23 T cell receptor beta chains below, sequenced in a study of CXCR3-negative and CXCR3-positive naive CD8 T cells. All TRB cDNA libraries came from 5' RACE performed with UMI labels. From its re-call of the 5' RACE reads, TCRdb lists each CDR3 protein once, without DNA. The listing contains over 35,000 distinct CDR3 sequences. The sequencing sample was made of memory CD8+ T cells from blood. These receptors all come from a human donor in good health. Some clones in this sample may be carry-over from other donors' samples.

V is TRBV29-1 and J is TRBJ2-1; the TCRdb call, TRBD1, lacks DNA for checking. The CDR3 length is 12 residues. Germline loops: CDR1 SQVTM, CDR2 ANQGSEA. The CDR3 spells CSVEGGGGIWIF.

This sequence joins TRBV5-6 and TRBJ2-7; the D gene TCRdb calls, TRBD1, cannot be checked with no DNA. CDR3 size: 14 residues. Germline V gives CDR1 SGHDT, CDR2 YYEEEE. Here the CDR3 reads CASSLEQGTYEQYF.

The chain uses TRBV4-1 and TRBJ2-7; absent DNA, TCRdb's TRBD2 call cannot be checked. This CDR3 region has 15 residues. Germline CDR1 and CDR2: MGHRA and YSYEKL. The CDR3 protein is CASSQEVTSLREQYF.

The chain is built from TRBV20-1 and TRBJ2-7; absent DNA, TCRdb's TRBD1 call cannot be checked. This CDR3 spans 15 amino acids. Germline values: CDR1 DFQATT, CDR2 SNEGSKA (reference sequence). The CDR3 reads CSARRGTGSSYEQYF.

The chain employs TRBV6-5 and TRBJ2-1; the TCRdb D gene call, TRBD2, has no DNA to confirm it. This CDR3 has 14 amino acids. Germline CDR1 and CDR2: MNHEY and SVGAGI. The CDR3: CASSLAGGLREQFF.

This chain connects TRBV20-1 to TRBJ2-4; TCRdb gives TRBD1 as the D gene, but with no DNA this cannot be confirmed. Germline V gives CDR1 DFQATT, CDR2 SNEGSKA (reference sequence). This CDR3 region has 15 residues. The CDR3 reads CSARDPSGGGNIQYF.

The rearrangement uses TRBV7-6 and TRBJ2-7; TCRdb reports TRBD1, a call that lacks DNA to check it against. Germline loops: CDR1 SGHVS, CDR2 FNYEAQ. The CDR3 length is 14 residues. CDR3 amino acids: CASSSTGQVYEQYF.

The chain is built from TRBV7-3 and TRBJ2-2. Germline-derived CDR1 and CDR2 are SGHTA and FQGTGA. This CDR3 region has 15 residues. CDR3: CASSLSGVGTGELFF.

The rearrangement joins TRBV5-1 to TRBJ2-7; TCRdb returns TRBD1, unconfirmable since there is no DNA. The germline gives CDR1 SGHRS, CDR2 YFSETQ. CDR3 length: 14 amino acids. The CDR3 spells CASSLGTGSDEQYF.

This chain connects TRBV9 to TRBJ1-2; no DNA is available, so the TRBD1 call from TCRdb remains unchecked. The V gene's germline CDR1 is SGDLS and CDR2 YYNGEE. The length of the CDR3 is 15 residues. The CDR3 is CASSVATTGLYGYTF.

This chain connects TRBV29-1 to TRBJ2-4. Germline V gives CDR1 SQVTM, CDR2 ANQGSEA. The CDR3 totals 11 residues. Here the CDR3 reads CSADAVDIQYF.

The chain is built from TRBV20-1 and TRBJ2-7. Per germline, CDR1 DFQATT and CDR2 SNEGSKA (reference sequence). The CDR3 loop spans 12 amino acids. The CDR3 here is CSATPGSYEQYF.

The V gene is TRBV12-3 or TRBV12-4, the J gene TRBJ2-1; lacking DNA, the TRBD2 call made by TCRdb goes unchecked. This CDR3 region has 16 residues. CDR3 sequence reads: CASSLEGTSASNEQFF.

The chain links TRBV27 to TRBJ2-2; the D gene TCRdb calls, TRBD1, cannot be checked with no DNA. There are 13 residues in the CDR3. Germline loops: CDR1 MNHEY, CDR2 SMNVEV (reference sequence). The CDR3 here is CASSFGGAGELFF.

CDR3 sequence reads: CSARVGLESGELFF. The rearrangement uses TRBV20-1 and TRBJ2-2; the TRBD2 assignment by TCRdb is unverifiable without DNA. There are 14 residues in the CDR3. CDR1 and CDR2 (germline): DFQATT, SNEGSKA (reference sequence).

The chain uses TRBV6-2 or TRBV6-3 and TRBJ2-3; the TCRdb D gene call, TRBD1, has no DNA to confirm it. Germline-derived CDR1 and CDR2 are MNHEY and SVGEGT. The CDR3 sequence is 13 residues long. The CDR3 here is CASQGASLDTQYF.

The genes are TRBV12-3 or TRBV12-4 and TRBJ2-3; TCRdb selects TRBD2, and the lack of DNA leaves this call unchecked. This CDR3 has 13 amino acids. CDR3 in amino acids: CASLSGGPDTQYF.

The chain joins TRBV20-1 to TRBJ2-1; lacking DNA, the TRBD2 call made by TCRdb goes unchecked. Per germline, CDR1 DFQATT and CDR2 SNEGSKA (reference sequence). The length of the CDR3 is 14 residues. The CDR3 reads CSATGTSDYNEQFF.

Frequency places this clonotype as medium-sized. The chain is built from TRBV10-3 and TRBJ1-6; the TCRdb D gene call, TRBD1, has no DNA to confirm it. Per the germline V gene, CDR1 is ENHRY and CDR2 is SYGVKD. This CDR3 comprises 13 residues. The CDR3 spells CAISSGQMSPLHF.

The chain couples TRBV15 to TRBJ1-5; TCRdb calls TRBD1, which cannot be checked without DNA. Germline values: CDR1 LNHNV, CDR2 YYDKDF (reference sequence). The CDR3 is 15 amino acids. CDR3 sequence: CATSRGGVSSQPQHF.

This rearrangement joins TRBV28 to TRBJ2-1; TCRdb indicates TRBD2, and absent DNA this call remains unverified. Germline CDR1 is MDHEN and CDR2 is SYDVKM. The CDR3 is 16 residues long. This chain's CDR3 is CASSSQLAGKRDEQFF.

This chain connects TRBV4-3 to TRBJ2-1. Looked up from germline, CDR1 is LGHNA and CDR2 is YSLEER. This CDR3 is 16 amino acids long. This CDR3 reads CASSQEAWGSYNEQFF.

The CDR3 here is CASSSLTSGEGKDTQYF. The chain joins TRBV28 to TRBJ2-3; the D gene TCRdb calls, TRBD2, cannot be checked with no DNA. This CDR3 has 17 amino acids. Germline V gene sequence: CDR1 MDHEN, CDR2 SYDVKM.